The 9 T cell receptor beta chains reported below all come from one sample, sequenced in a study of cytomegalovirus exposure and HLA in healthy donors. Vbeta (60) and Jbeta (13) primers were used in the PCR. This table comes from immunoSEQ multiplex PCR, and its TCRdb copy is limited to in-frame clones, with some not included. The sample includes 100,000 to 150,000 clones, over 8.5% of them seen just once. Material for sequencing was PBMCs. The receptors shown here come from a woman in her thirties or forties in good health and CMV-seropositive.

This clone was seen a handful of times. V is TRBV7-9 and J is TRBJ2-7, with 8 bases aligning to TRBD2. J gave up 2 bases and V 8 bases, and 5 bases lay outside the gene matches. Germline V lookup: CDR1 SEHNR, CDR2 FQNEAQ (reference sequence). CDR3 length: 13 amino acids. The CDR3 reads CASREGPTYEQYF. As DNA, the CDR3 is TGTGCCAGCCGGGAGGGTCCTACCTACGAGCAGTACTTC.

The rearrangement links TRBV11-2 to TRBJ1-1; no clear D. This CDR3 has 13 amino acids. The germline V gene encodes CDR1 SGHAT and CDR2 FQNNGV. The ends were cut back, 5 bases at V and 3 bases at J, with 10 bases in the middle. The CDR3 sequence: CASSTQLDTEAFF. The CDR3 DNA is TGTGCCAGCAGCACACAGTTGGACACTGAAGCTTTCTTT.

This clone was detected once. This chain connects TRBV6-5 to TRBJ2-2, with 7 bases aligning to TRBD1. Germline CDR1 is MNHEY and CDR2 is SVGAGI. This CDR3 spans 15 amino acids. V shed 6 bases, J shed 1 base, and the junction held 5 bases outside the gene matches. The CDR3 protein is CASSWDSENTGELFF. The CDR3 DNA is TGTGCCAGCAGCTGGGACAGCGAGAACACCGGGGAGCTGTTTTTT.

The table lists this clone with a few counts. V usage is TRBV2 and J usage is TRBJ1-1; D is ambiguous. Trimming removed 6 bases from V and 4 bases from J, with 12 bases in between. The CDR3 is 13 residues long. Per the germline V gene, CDR1 is SNHLY and CDR2 is FYNNEI. The CDR3 nucleotides are TGTGCCAGCAGGGCCCAGGAGGGCACTGAAGCTTTCTTT. It specifies CASRAQEGTEAFF.

This clone was seen at least ten times. The J gene is TRBJ2-7, the V gene TRBV30, with D uncertain. In germline, CDR1 is GTSNPN, CDR2 SVGIG (reference sequence). This CDR3 is built from 11 residues. V was shortened by 5 bases and J by 3 bases, with 8 bases between the two germline ends. In nucleotides, the CDR3 is TGTGCCTGGCAGGTCAGCTACGAGCAGTACTTC. Translating gives CAWQVSYEQYF. The full variable domain, with the rest looked up from reference TRBV30 and TRBJ2-7, is SQTIHQWPATLVQPVGSPLSLECTVEGTSNPNLYWYRQAAGRGLQLLFYSVGIGQISSEVPQNLSASRPQDRQFILSSKKLLLSDSGFYLCAWQVSYEQYFGPGTRLTVT.

The chain has TRBV6-1 and TRBJ1-5, with D possibly being TRBD1 (6 bases). Trimming removed 10 bases at V and 1 base at J, with 14 bases between. Per germline, CDR1 MNHNS and CDR2 SASEGT. There are 14 residues in the CDR3. CDR3 in amino acids: CAIEPGASNQPQHF. The CDR3 coding sequence is TGTGCCATTGAGCCAGGGGCCAGCAATCAGCCCCAGCATTTT.

The chain couples TRBV25-1 to TRBJ1-2; D is possibly TRBD1 (5 bases). The CDR3 is made up of 14 amino acids. Trimming took 5 bases from V and 8 from J, leaving 18 bases between them. Germline-derived CDR1 and CDR2 are MGHDK and SYGVNS. CDR3 amino acids: CASSPPGTLRGYTF. CDR3 in DNA: TGTGCCAGCAGTCCTCCCGGGACTCTCAGAGGCTACACCTTC.

This clone was seen a handful of times. CDR3 amino acids: CSVEVLGQGAYEQYF. The DNA of the CDR3 is TGCAGCGTTGAAGTATTAGGACAGGGGGCCTACGAGCAGTACTTC. The chain couples TRBV29-1 to TRBJ2-7; 10 positions agree with TRBD1. The ends lost 1 base at V and 2 bases at J; junction bases unmatched: 5. The CDR3 is 15 residues long. Germline V CDR1 and CDR2: SQVTM, ANQGSEA.

The J gene is TRBJ1-1, the V gene TRBV2, with 8 bases that match TRBD1. The CDR3 length is 16 residues. V dropped 7 bases and J dropped 0; count of bases not matched to a gene: 10. In germline, CDR1 is SNHLY, CDR2 FYNNEI. The CDR3 DNA follows: TGTGCCAGCACTCATGGCAGGGGGCTATTGAACACTGAAGCTTTCTTT. It codes for CASTHGRGLLNTEAFF.